This T cell receptor beta chain was documented in a study of cytomegalovirus exposure and HLA in healthy donors. Germline CDR1 KGHSH, CDR2 LQKENI. This CDR3 comprises 15 residues. V was shortened by 3 bases and J by 2 bases, with 12 bases between the two germline ends. Note on this clone: Its cognate antigen is unknown.

Notes on the study in general: A later analysis linked a missense DCLRE1C variant to TCR beta V- and J-gene trimming. Cytomegalovirus association was listed for roughly 160 TCR beta chains.

Samples came from healthy bone marrow donors. It was with 60 Vbeta and 13 Jbeta primers that the PCR ran. Profiling relied on immunoSEQ multiplex PCR, and the TCRdb table lists in-frame clones only, not all of them. The data hold roughly 130,000 clones, with around four fifths observed a single time. The sequenced sample consisted of PBMCs. The V and J genes are TRBV18 and TRBJ2-3, with a tentative D call TRBD2 (5 bases). The clonotype was recovered from a male donor in good health and CMV-seropositive. The CDR3 DNA is TGTGCCAGCTCACCCCTCGCGGGCGTCACAGATACGCAGTATTTT. It translates to CASSPLAGVTDTQYF.